The 6 T cell receptor beta chains in this list originate from one sample, sequenced in a study of blood T cell repertoires in COVID-19. The data were produced by immunoSEQ multiplex PCR, yet TCRdb's version contains in-frame clones alone and is incomplete. The sample lists roughly 170,000 clones; approximately 84% were seen once. Sequencing was carried out using PBMCs or T cells enriched from blood (not recorded which). Every receptor here comes from a middle-aged woman with acute COVID-19.

The CDR3 bases are TGTGCCATCAGTGGCGGTTTAGCCAAAAACATTCAGTACTTC. Its protein is CAISGGLAKNIQYF. The rearrangement uses TRBV10-3 and TRBJ2-4; D is ambiguous. The CDR3 is 14 residues long. CDR1 is ENHRY, CDR2 SYGVKD, per germline. Trimming left V 4 bases short and J 0 bases short, with 7 bases between.

The rearrangement uses TRBV18 and TRBJ2-1, with TRBD1 as a possible D gene (6 bases). CDR3 length: 16 residues. Germline lookup yields CDR1 KGHSH and CDR2 LQKENI. V was shortened by 6 bases and J by 4 bases, with 19 bases between the two germline ends. The CDR3 DNA follows: TGTGCCAGCTCCCGAGAAACCCCAGGGGCGTACAATGAGCAGTTCTTC. Protein: CASSRETPGAYNEQFF.

The J gene is TRBJ1-3, the V gene TRBV7-3; 9 nucleotides agree with TRBD1. V shed 4 bases and J 4 bases; nucleotides not matched to a gene: 5. Germline V lookup: CDR1 SGHTA, CDR2 FQGTGA. The CDR3 is made up of 15 amino acids. In DNA form, the CDR3 reads TGTGCCAGCAGCTCCGGACAGGGGCCGGGAAACACCATATATTTT. Protein: CASSSGQGPGNTIYF. Supplemented by reference TRBV7-3 and TRBJ1-3, the full variable domain reads GAGVSQTPSNKVTEKGKYVELRCDPISGHTALYWYRQSLGQGPEFLIYFQGTGAADDSGLPNDRFFAVRPEGSVSTLKIQRTERGDSAVYLCASSSGQGPGNTIYFGEGSWLTVV.

The V gene is TRBV5-1, the J gene TRBJ2-5, with TRBD1 matching 7 bases. There are 15 residues in the CDR3. V gave up 4 bases and J gave up 1 base; unmatched junction bases: 7. CDR1 is SGHRS and CDR2 is YFSETQ in the germline V gene. CDR3 in DNA: TGCGCCAGCAGCCATGCTGACAGGGTCCAAGAGACCCAGTACTTC. It codes for CASSHADRVQETQYF.

This chain links TRBV27 with TRBJ2-7; TRBD2 matches at 14 bases. J gave up 2 bases and V 2 bases, and 8 bases lay outside the gene matches. This CDR3 is 18 amino acids long. Germline CDR1 reads MNHEY; CDR2 reads SMNVEV (reference sequence). CDR3 sequence reads: CASSLKTSGRGNPYEQYV. In nucleotides, the CDR3 is TGTGCCAGCAGTTTAAAGACTAGCGGGAGGGGAAACCCCTACGAGCAGTACGTC.

The CDR3: CASSVDPISGNTIYF. Written as DNA, the CDR3 is TGTGCCAGCAGCGTAGATCCTATCTCTGGAAACACCATATATTTT. This chain links TRBV9 with TRBJ1-3; D is ambiguous. The CDR3 length is 15 residues. Looked up from germline, CDR1 is SGDLS and CDR2 is YYNGEE. V lost 0 bases to trimming and J lost 0 bases, with 7 bases between them. The full variable domain, completed using reference TRBV9 and TRBJ1-3, is DSGVTQTPKHLITATGQRVTLRCSPRSGDLSVYWYQQSLDQGLQFLIQYYNGEERAKGNILERFSAQQFPDLHSELNLSSLELGDSALYFCASSVDPISGNTIYFGEGSWLTVV.